The 23 T cell receptor beta chains given below trace back to one sample, sequenced in a study of early T cells in non-severe SARS-CoV-2 infection. TCRdb re-called the 5' RACE reads with MiXCR, one entry per CDR3 protein. The sample comprises some 63,000 distinct CDR3 sequences, about an eighth of which are singletons, and roughly 4.7% rests with the top ten. Sample: whole blood. Every receptor here comes from an adult who was a healthcare worker with PCR-confirmed SARS-CoV-2 infection or an uninfected control (not recorded which).

The V call is TRBV11-3, the J call TRBJ2-1; D unclear. Germline-derived CDR1 and CDR2 are SGHNT and YENEEA. The CDR3 is made up of 14 amino acids. Trimming shortened V by 0 bases and J by 10 bases, and 13 bases separated the two germline ends. The chain's CDR3 is CASSLDKAIGEQFF. In nucleotides, the CDR3 is TGTGCCAGCAGCTTAGACAAGGCCATCGGGGAGCAGTTCTTC. Based on the CDR3 plus reference TRBV11-3 and TRBJ2-1, the full variable domain is EAGVVQSPRYKIIEKKQPVAFWCNPISGHNTLYWYLQNLGQGPELLIRYENEEAVDDSQLPKDRFSAERLKGVDSTLKIQPAELGDSAVYLCASSLDKAIGEQFFGPGTRLTVL.

This clonotype was recorded at least ten times. The gene calls are TRBV10-3 and TRBJ2-7; D unclear. CDR1 and CDR2 from the germline V gene are ENHRY and SYGVKD. This CDR3 has 12 amino acids. With 2 bases removed from V and 7 bases from J, the gap between germline ends came to 9 bases. CDR3 amino acids: CAISEKVREQYF. The CDR3 bases are TGTGCCATCAGTGAGAAGGTTCGGGAGCAGTACTTC.

This chain uses TRBV5-1 with TRBJ2-7; TRBD2 matches at 10 bases. In germline, CDR1 is SGHRS, CDR2 YFSETQ. Trimming at V came to 2 bases and at J to 1 base, leaving 0 bases not matched to a gene. This CDR3 is built from 14 residues. CDR3 residues: CASSFSGGSYEQYF. The CDR3 DNA sequence: TGCGCCAGCAGCTTTAGCGGGGGGTCCTACGAGCAGTACTTC. The whole variable domain, remainder taken from reference TRBV5-1 and TRBJ2-7, is KAGVTQTPRYLIKTRGQQVTLSCSPISGHRSVSWYQQTPGQGLQFLFEYFSETQRNKGNFPGRFSGRQFSNSRSEMNVSTLELGDSALYLCASSFSGGSYEQYFGPGTRLTVT.

This clonotype was counted at least ten times. The chain has TRBV6-2 or TRBV6-3 and TRBJ2-5; D may be TRBD2 (5 bases). The CDR3 sequence is 14 residues long. The germline CDR1 and CDR2 sequences are MNHEY and SVGEGT. V was trimmed by 1 base and J by 3 bases, leaving 9 bases between them. The CDR3 loop is CASSYWQEEETQYF. Here the CDR3 DNA reads TGTGCCAGCAGTTACTGGCAGGAGGAAGAGACCCAGTACTTC.

This clonotype was picked up a small number of times. As DNA, the CDR3 is TGTGCCAGCCGGGGGGGCTACTCAGCCAAAAACATTCAGTACTTC. Its translation is CASRGGYSAKNIQYF. The rearrangement uses TRBV25-1 and TRBJ2-4; TRBD2 agrees at 8 bases. Germline CDR1 is MGHDK and CDR2 is SYGVNS. CDR3 size: 15 residues. Trimming cost V 8 bases and J 0 bases; bases outside gene matches: 6.

A note on this clonotype: This may be a read error, as it is one base from a much larger clone. V gene TRBV6-1 combines with J gene TRBJ1-5, with unresolved D. The CDR3 sequence is 13 residues long. The germline V gene has CDR1 MNHNS and CDR2 SASEGT. CDR3 nucleotides: TGTGCCAGCAGAGAAGGTCAAAACCAGCCCCAGCATTTT. It translates to CASREGQNQPQHF.

This clonotype was seen a few times. This chain connects TRBV6-6 to TRBJ2-3; no firm D call. CDR1 is MNHNY and CDR2 is SVGAGI in the germline V gene (reference sequence). Trimming cost V 2 bases and J 0 bases, with 12 bases left between them. The CDR3 contains 16 residues. The CDR3 here is CASSYGKQQSTDTQYF. The DNA of the CDR3 is TGTGCCAGCAGTTACGGAAAGCAACAAAGCACAGATACGCAGTATTTT.

This clonotype was seen at least ten times. This chain connects TRBV5-4 to TRBJ2-2, with a possible D match to TRBD1 (5 bases). Trimming pared 1 base from V and 10 bases from J, leaving 17 bases between. The CDR3 has 15 residues. Germline V gene sequence: CDR1 SGHNT, CDR2 YYREEE (reference sequence). CDR3 in amino acids: CASSLTGREGEELFF. In nucleotides, the CDR3 is TGTGCCAGCAGCTTGACGGGCAGGGAAGGCGAGGAGCTGTTTTTT. The full variable domain, completed using reference TRBV5-4 and TRBJ2-2, is ETGVTQSPTHLIKTRGQQVTLRCSSQSGHNTVSWYQQALGQGPQFIFQYYREEENGRGNFPPRFSGLQFPNYSSELNVNALELDDSALYLCASSLTGREGEELFFGEGSRLTVL.

The chain couples TRBV7-2 to TRBJ2-5, with D perhaps being TRBD1 or TRBD2 (6 bases each). Trimming removed 5 bases from V and 4 bases from J, with 11 bases in between. Germline values: CDR1 SGHTA, CDR2 FQGNSA. This CDR3 spans 13 amino acids. CDR3 coding DNA: TGTGCCAGCAGCGGGGGGCTCGCAGAGACCCAGTACTTC. As protein: CASSGGLAETQYF.

This clonotype was seen repeatedly, ten times or more. The V gene is TRBV29-1, the J gene TRBJ1-1; a weak D match, TRBD1 (6 bases). V shed 7 bases and J shed 8 bases, with 11 bases lying between them. Germline assignment: CDR1 SQVTM and CDR2 ANQGSEA. This CDR3 region has 10 residues. The CDR3 bases are TGCAGCGCCTCACAGGGAGAAGCTTTCTTT. It specifies CSASQGEAFF.

Only a few counts were recorded for this clonotype. The chain employs TRBV7-2 and TRBJ2-7; D gene ambiguous. This CDR3 has 12 residues. Per germline, CDR1 SGHTA and CDR2 FQGNSA. V lost 11 bases, J lost 3 bases, and 14 bases lay in between. CDR3 nucleotides: TGTGCCGCAGGCTCCCGGGTCTACGAGCAGTACTTC. Residues: CAAGSRVYEQYF.

This clonotype was counted many times. CDR3 sequence: CASTLSGLSTDTQYF. The CDR3 nucleotides read TGTGCCAGCACACTAAGCGGTCTCAGCACAGATACGCAGTATTTT. The rearrangement links TRBV7-3 to TRBJ2-3; a weak D match, TRBD2 (5 bases). CDR3 size: 15 residues. V was shortened by 7 bases and J by 0 bases, with 14 bases between the two germline ends. Germline V lookup: CDR1 SGHTA, CDR2 FQGTGA. The whole variable domain, remainder taken from reference TRBV7-3 and TRBJ2-3, is GAGVSQTPSNKVTEKGKYVELRCDPISGHTALYWYRQSLGQGPEFLIYFQGTGAADDSGLPNDRFFAVRPEGSVSTLKIQRTERGDSAVYLCASTLSGLSTDTQYFGPGTRLTVL.

In its sample, this clonotype was seen many times. Relative to the germline gene, one junction end is altered; a read error may explain this. The V call is TRBV20-1, the J call TRBJ2-3, with D hard to call. Germline V gene data show CDR1 as DFQATT and CDR2 as SNEGSKA (reference sequence). This CDR3 contains 10 residues. This CDR3 reads CSARGAEVRF. Here the CDR3 DNA reads TGCAGTGCTAGAGGCGCGGAAGTCCGTTTT.

This clonotype was detected a few times. This chain joins TRBV12-3 or TRBV12-4 and TRBJ1-1, with unresolved D. This CDR3 region has 15 residues. With 3 bases removed from V and 2 bases from J, the gap between germline ends came to 13 bases. CDR3 sequence reads: CASSLSSLTNTEAFF. For the CDR3, the DNA is TGTGCCAGCAGTTTGAGTTCGCTTACCAACACTGAAGCTTTCTTT.

This clonotype has ten or more counts. J is TRBJ2-5 and V is TRBV27; 8 bases map to TRBD1. Germline V gives CDR1 MNHEY, CDR2 SMNVEV (reference sequence). CDR3 length: 14 amino acids. V shed 4 bases and J 3 bases; nucleotides not matched to a gene: 4. Written as DNA, the CDR3 is TGTGCCAGCAGTTACCCGGGACAGGAAGAGACCCAGTACTTC. Translation: CASSYPGQEETQYF.

The sample holds a few counts of this clonotype. The genes are TRBV6-2 or TRBV6-3 and TRBJ2-1; no reliable D call. Germline CDR1 is MNHEY and CDR2 is SVGEGT. The CDR3 contains 11 residues. Trimming stripped 6 bases from V and 7 bases from J, with 7 bases between. CDR3 in amino acids: CASSPKNEQFF. The DNA for the CDR3 is TGTGCCAGCAGCCCTAAAAATGAGCAGTTCTTC.

This chain uses TRBV6-1 with TRBJ2-1; the D is unclear. The CDR3 consists of 12 residues. The V gene lost 5 bases and the J gene lost 6 bases, with 8 bases spanning the gap. CDR1 MNHNS and CDR2 SASEGT come from the germline V gene. The DNA of the CDR3 is TGTGCCAGCAGTTGGCCCAGCAATGAGCAGTTCTTC. This translates into CASSWPSNEQFF.

This clonotype showed up many times. The J gene is TRBJ1-5, the V gene TRBV7-9; D may be TRBD1 (5 bases). The CDR3 contains 15 residues. The germline CDR1 and CDR2 sequences are SEHNR and FQNEAQ (reference sequence). The V gene lost 5 bases and the J gene lost 0 bases, with 11 bases spanning the gap. The CDR3 sequence is CASSRDGDSNQPQHF. Here the CDR3 DNA reads TGTGCCAGCAGCCGGGACGGTGATAGCAATCAGCCCCAGCATTTT. Supplemented by reference TRBV7-9 and TRBJ1-5, the full variable domain reads DTGVSQNPRHKITKRGQNVTFRCDPISEHNRLYWYRQTLGQGPEFLTYFQNEAQLEKSRLLSDRFSAERPKGSFSTLEIQRTEQGDSAMYLCASSRDGDSNQPQHFGDGTRLSIL.

This clonotype appeared a few times. The J gene is TRBJ1-3, the V gene TRBV18, with D unresolved. Trimming removed 3 bases at V and 3 bases at J, with 6 bases between. Looked up from germline, CDR1 is KGHSH and CDR2 is LQKENI. This CDR3 region has 13 residues. CDR3: CASSPPNGNTIYF. The CDR3 nucleotides are TGTGCCAGCTCACCTCCAAATGGAAACACCATATATTTT.

There are a few counts of this clonotype. The genes are TRBV5-1 and TRBJ2-7; 7 nucleotides align to TRBD2. The germline CDR1 and CDR2 sequences are SGHRS and YFSETQ. V gave up 2 bases and J gave up 6 bases; unmatched junction bases: 11. The CDR3 sequence is 15 residues long. Written as DNA, the CDR3 is TGCGCCAGCAGCTTCAGCGGGGCCGACCTCGGCGAGCAGTACTTC. Its translation: CASSFSGADLGEQYF.

The table lists this clonotype with many counts. This chain links TRBV6-1 with TRBJ2-2; D not resolved. In germline, CDR1 is MNHNS, CDR2 SASEGT. This CDR3 comprises 15 residues. The V end lost 1 base, the J end lost 2 bases, and 8 bases lay between the germline ends. CDR3 in DNA: TGTGCCAGCAGTGAAGAGGCTGAAAACACCGGGGAGCTGTTTTTT. Amino acids: CASSEEAENTGELFF.

This chain joins TRBV4-2 and TRBJ2-1, with TRBD2 identical over 11 bases. Germline CDR1 reads LGHNA; CDR2 reads YNFKEQ. After removal of 5 bases from V and 5 bases from J, the junction contained 11 bases not matched to a gene. The CDR3 has 17 amino acids. CDR3 in amino acids: CASSSQTSGGSNNEQFF. In nucleotides, the CDR3 is TGTGCCAGCAGCAGTCAAACTAGCGGGGGTTCTAACAATGAGCAGTTCTTC.

The chain carries TRBV6-2 or TRBV6-3 and TRBJ2-7; TRBD2 agrees at 7 bases. This CDR3 has 16 amino acids. J gave up 4 bases and V 2 bases, and 11 bases lay outside the gene matches. CDR1 and CDR2 from the germline V gene are MNHEY and SVGEGT. For the CDR3, the DNA is TGTGCCAGCAGTTACGGGAGGGACTACCAAGTATACGAGCAGTACTTC. Its translation is CASSYGRDYQVYEQYF.